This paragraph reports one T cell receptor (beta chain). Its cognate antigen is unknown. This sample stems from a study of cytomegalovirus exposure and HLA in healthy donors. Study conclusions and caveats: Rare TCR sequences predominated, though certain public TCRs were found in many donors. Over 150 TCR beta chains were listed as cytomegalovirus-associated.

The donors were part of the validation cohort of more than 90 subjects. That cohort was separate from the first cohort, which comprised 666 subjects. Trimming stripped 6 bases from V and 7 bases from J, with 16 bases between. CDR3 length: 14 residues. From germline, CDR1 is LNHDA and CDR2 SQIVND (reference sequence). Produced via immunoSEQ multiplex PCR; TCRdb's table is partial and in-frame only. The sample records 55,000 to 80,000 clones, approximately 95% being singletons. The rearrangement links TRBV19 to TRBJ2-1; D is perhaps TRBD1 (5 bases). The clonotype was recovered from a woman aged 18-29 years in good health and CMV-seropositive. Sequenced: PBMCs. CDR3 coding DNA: TGTGCCAGTAGATCCCTAGGGGTCACGAATGAGCAGTTCTTC. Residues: CASRSLGVTNEQFF. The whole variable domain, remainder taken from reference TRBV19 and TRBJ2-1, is DGGITQSPKYLFRKEGQNVTLSCEQNLNHDAMYWYRQDPGQGLRLIYYSQIVNDFQKGDIAEGYSVSREKKESFPLTVTSAQKNPTAFYLCASRSLGVTNEQFFGPGTRLTVL.